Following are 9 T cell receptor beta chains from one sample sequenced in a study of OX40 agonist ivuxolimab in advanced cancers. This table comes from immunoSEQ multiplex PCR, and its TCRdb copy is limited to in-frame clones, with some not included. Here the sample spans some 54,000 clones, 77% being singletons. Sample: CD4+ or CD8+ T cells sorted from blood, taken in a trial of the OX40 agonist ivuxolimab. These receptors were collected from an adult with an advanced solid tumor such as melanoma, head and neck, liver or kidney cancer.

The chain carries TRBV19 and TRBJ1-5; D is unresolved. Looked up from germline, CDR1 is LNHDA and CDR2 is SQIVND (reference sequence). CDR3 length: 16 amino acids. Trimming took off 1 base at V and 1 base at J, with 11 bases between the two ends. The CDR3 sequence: CASSIGKGRSNQPQHF. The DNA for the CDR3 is TGTGCCAGTAGTATAGGCAAGGGTAGAAGCAATCAGCCCCAGCATTTT.

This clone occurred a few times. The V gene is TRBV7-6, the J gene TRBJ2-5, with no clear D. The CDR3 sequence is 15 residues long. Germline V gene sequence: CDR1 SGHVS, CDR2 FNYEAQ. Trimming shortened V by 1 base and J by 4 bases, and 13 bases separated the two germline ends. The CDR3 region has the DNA TGTGCCAGCAGCTTAGGACCGATGGGCGTAGAGACCCAGTACTTC. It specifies CASSLGPMGVETQYF. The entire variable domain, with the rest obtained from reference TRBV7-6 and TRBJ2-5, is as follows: GAGVSQSPRYKVTKRGQDVALRCDPISGHVSLYWYRQALGQGPEFLTYFNYEAQQDKSGLPNDRFSAERPEGSISTLTIQRTEQRDSAMYRCASSLGPMGVETQYFGPGTRLLVL.

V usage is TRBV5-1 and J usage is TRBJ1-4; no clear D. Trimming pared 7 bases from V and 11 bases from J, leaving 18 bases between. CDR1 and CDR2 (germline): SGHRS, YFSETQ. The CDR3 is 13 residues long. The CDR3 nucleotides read TGCGCCAGCCGGGCGGTTGCGACGCCTAAACTGTTTTTT. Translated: CASRAVATPKLFF.

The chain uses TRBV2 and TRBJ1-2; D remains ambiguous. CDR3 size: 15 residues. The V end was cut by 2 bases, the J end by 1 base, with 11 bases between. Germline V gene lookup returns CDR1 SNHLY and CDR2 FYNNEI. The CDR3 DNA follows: TGTGCCAGCAGTGAAACGATGTCTCTTAACTATGGCTACACCTTC. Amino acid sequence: CASSETMSLNYGYTF.

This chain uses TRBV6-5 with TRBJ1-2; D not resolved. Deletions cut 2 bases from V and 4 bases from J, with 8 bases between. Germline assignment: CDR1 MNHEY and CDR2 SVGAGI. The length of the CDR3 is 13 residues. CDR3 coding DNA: TGTGCCAGCAGTTACCGGAGGGCCTATGGCTACACCTTC. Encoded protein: CASSYRRAYGYTF.

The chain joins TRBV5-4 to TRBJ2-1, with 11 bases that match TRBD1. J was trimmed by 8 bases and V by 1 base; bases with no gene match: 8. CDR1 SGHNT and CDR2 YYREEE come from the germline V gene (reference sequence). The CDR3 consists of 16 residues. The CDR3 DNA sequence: TGTGCCAGCAGCTTGAACCGGGGGACAGGGGGTTATGAGCAGTTCTTC. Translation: CASSLNRGTGGYEQFF.

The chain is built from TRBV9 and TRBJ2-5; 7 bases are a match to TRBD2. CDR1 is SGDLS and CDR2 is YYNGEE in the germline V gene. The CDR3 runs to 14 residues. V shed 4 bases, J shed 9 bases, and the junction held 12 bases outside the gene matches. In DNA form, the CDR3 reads TGTGCCAGCAGCCCAACTAGCGTTGACGGGGCCCAGTACTTC. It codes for CASSPTSVDGAQYF.

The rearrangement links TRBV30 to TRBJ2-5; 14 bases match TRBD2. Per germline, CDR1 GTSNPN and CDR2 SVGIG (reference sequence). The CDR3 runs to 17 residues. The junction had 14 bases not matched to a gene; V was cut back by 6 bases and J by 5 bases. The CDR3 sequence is CACPKWGLAGVFETQYF. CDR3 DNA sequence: TGTGCCTGCCCAAAATGGGGACTAGCGGGAGTGTTTGAGACCCAGTACTTC.

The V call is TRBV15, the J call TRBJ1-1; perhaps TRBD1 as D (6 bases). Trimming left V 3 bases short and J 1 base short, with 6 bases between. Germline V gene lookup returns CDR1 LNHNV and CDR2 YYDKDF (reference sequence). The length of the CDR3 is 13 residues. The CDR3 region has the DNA TGTGCCACCAGCAGGACAGGGAACACTGAAGCTTTCTTT. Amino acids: CATSRTGNTEAFF. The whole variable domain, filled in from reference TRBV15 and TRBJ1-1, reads DAMVIQNPRYQVTQFGKPVTLSCSQTLNHNVMYWYQQKSSQAPKLLFHYYDKDFNNEADTPDNFQSRRPNTSFCFLDIRSPGLGDTAMYLCATSRTGNTEAFFGQGTRLTVV.